The 10 T cell receptor beta chains below come from one sample, sequenced in a study of blood T cell repertoires in COVID-19. Produced via immunoSEQ multiplex PCR; TCRdb's table is partial and in-frame only. The table has under 150,000 clones, 88% seen once; the top ten hold 25% to 35%. Sample: peripheral blood. All receptors come from a human donor in a cohort sampled during active COVID-19.

The V call is TRBV5-1, the J call TRBJ1-2; D gene uncertain. The germline V and J ends were trimmed by 0 bases and 4 bases, with 7 bases remaining between them. CDR3 length: 13 amino acids. CDR1 and CDR2 from the germline V gene are SGHRS and YFSETQ. The CDR3 DNA reads TGCGCCAGCAGCTTGGGGAGGCTCTATGGCTACACCTTC. It translates to CASSLGRLYGYTF. The whole variable domain, remainder taken from reference TRBV5-1 and TRBJ1-2, is KAGVTQTPRYLIKTRGQQVTLSCSPISGHRSVSWYQQTPGQGLQFLFEYFSETQRNKGNFPGRFSGRQFSNSRSEMNVSTLELGDSALYLCASSLGRLYGYTFGSGTRLTVV.

The chain is built from TRBV7-2 and TRBJ2-5; a weak D match, TRBD1 (5 bases). The length of the CDR3 is 14 residues. Deletions cut 1 base from V and 10 bases from J, with 16 bases between. Germline CDR1 reads SGHTA; CDR2 reads FQGNSA. The chain's CDR3 is CASSLGSQQAFQYF. The DNA of the CDR3 is TGTGCCAGCAGCTTAGGGAGTCAACAGGCCTTCCAGTACTTC.

On this clone itself: Other DNA sequences within the sample encode an identical CDR3. The chain couples TRBV6-6 to TRBJ2-5; D gene unclear. There are 12 residues in the CDR3. The germline gives CDR1 MNHNY, CDR2 SVGAGI (reference sequence). Trimming left V 2 bases short and J 1 base short, with 2 bases between. This chain's CDR3 is CASSYLQETQYF. CDR3 coding DNA: TGTGCCAGCAGTTACCTCCAAGAGACCCAGTACTTC.

J is TRBJ2-7 and V is TRBV5-1; possibly TRBD1 for D (6 bases). Trimming pared 2 bases from V and 6 bases from J, leaving 15 bases between. Germline loops: CDR1 SGHRS, CDR2 YFSETQ. The CDR3 contains 14 residues. The CDR3 DNA is TGCGCCAGCAGCTTCGGCAGGGGAATGATCGAGCAGTACTTC. As protein: CASSFGRGMIEQYF.

The chain employs TRBV7-9 and TRBJ1-1; D might be TRBD1 (5 bases). Trimming left V 3 bases short and J 1 base short, with 15 bases between. The length of the CDR3 is 16 residues. CDR1 is SEHNR and CDR2 is FQNEAQ in the germline V gene (reference sequence). CDR3 amino acids: CASSLDGASRNTEAFF. The CDR3, as DNA: TGTGCCAGCAGCTTGGATGGGGCCAGCCGGAACACTGAAGCTTTCTTT.

V usage is TRBV15 and J usage is TRBJ1-1; D possibly corresponds to TRBD1 (6 bases). Trimming took 9 bases from V and 0 from J, leaving 14 bases between them. This CDR3 region has 14 residues. Germline assignment: CDR1 LNHNV and CDR2 YYDKDF (reference sequence). The CDR3 loop reads CATKRDTLNTEAFF. The CDR3 nucleotides are TGTGCCACGAAAAGGGACACTCTGAACACTGAAGCTTTCTTT.

CDR3 amino acids: CASSKAMTGAFPGNTIYF. For the CDR3, the DNA is TGTGCCAGCAGCAAAGCGATGACAGGGGCATTTCCTGGAAACACCATATATTTT. V gene TRBV21-1 combines with J gene TRBJ1-3; the table's D call, TRBD1, was not checked against the DNA. TRBV21-1 constitutes a pseudogene. This CDR3 spans 18 amino acids.

The CDR3 loop is CASRSERGYTGELFF. The CDR3 DNA is TGTGCCAGCCGCAGTGAAAGGGGGTACACCGGGGAGCTGTTTTTT. The rearrangement joins TRBV6-5 to TRBJ2-2; the D gene is possibly TRBD1 (6 bases). Deletions cut 8 bases from V and 3 bases from J, with 16 bases between. Germline CDR1 MNHEY, CDR2 SVGAGI. The CDR3 extends over 15 amino acids.

The chain joins TRBV29-1 to TRBJ2-4; the match to TRBD2 covers 7 bases. J lost 7 bases, V lost 1 base, and 13 bases had no gene match. The CDR3 has 16 amino acids. From germline, CDR1 is SQVTM and CDR2 ANQGSEA. CDR3 protein: CSVEALGGTQRNIQYF. CDR3 in DNA: TGCAGCGTTGAAGCCCTGGGGGGGACGCAAAGGAACATTCAGTACTTC.

A single count supports this clone. The chain uses TRBV4-2 and TRBJ2-4; D is unclear. The length of the CDR3 is 13 residues. The germline gives CDR1 LGHNA, CDR2 YNFKEQ. The V gene lost 1 base and the J gene lost 9 bases, with 10 bases spanning the gap. The CDR3 reads CASSQAAIGIQYF. The CDR3, as DNA: TGTGCCAGCAGCCAAGCCGCGATCGGCATTCAGTACTTC.